The following is a T cell receptor (beta chain) sequence with its context. These data come from a study of graft-versus-host responses after intestinal transplantation. Study conclusions and caveats: Some GvH clones appeared in ileal mucosa or blood before recipient bone marrow.

Germline loops: CDR1 MNHNY, CDR2 SVGAGI (reference sequence). J gave up 6 bases and V 2 bases, and 6 bases lay outside the gene matches. There are 16 residues in the CDR3. The plating included around 200,000 irradiated, violet-dye-labeled stimulator cells together with around 200,000 CFSE-labeled responder cells. The repertoire was sequenced with immunoSEQ multiplex PCR; TCRdb's copy has only in-frame clones and lacks some. The sample lists some 22,000 clones; 50% to 60% were seen once. Sequencing used alloreactive CD4+ T cells from a mixed lymphocyte reaction culture, obtained before intestinal transplant. The subset is: CFSE-low proliferating T cells sorted from roughly 6-day pre-transplant mixed lymphocyte reaction (GvH or HvG direction). The rearrangement links TRBV6-6 to TRBJ2-2; TRBD2 matches at 10 bases. This receptor was identified in a human patient who received an intestinal transplant. CDR3 in DNA: TGTGCCAGCAGTTACGCTAGCGGGGGCTCCCCCGGGGAGCTGTTTTTT. It yields the protein CASSYASGGSPGELFF.